These T cell receptor beta chains were read from a single sample in a study of T cells in Graves' hyperthyroidism and ophthalmopathy. TCRdb called the multiplex PCR reads again in MiXCR, with one record for every CDR3 protein. Seen here are fewer than 350,000 distinct CDR3 sequences, over 15% observed once, and the top ten hold about 14%. The sample comprised blood. All receptors come from a woman aged 40 to 50 with Graves' ophthalmopathy. Both conserved end residues are part of each CDR3. A D gene is named only where the DNA matches it firmly. Some rows mark clone size as missing; the rest say once, few, many or name a class of expanded clone.

NA | TRBJ2-5 | 15 | TRBV29-1 | many | TGCAGCGTTAGAGGGGCCTCACCAATCGGAGAGACCCAGTACTTC | CSVRGASPIGETQYF
TRBD1 | TRBJ2-7 | 13 | TRBV7-2 | many | TGTGCCAGCCTCCGGGACAGGGGTTACGAGCAGTACTTC | CASLRDRGYEQYF
NA | TRBJ1-5 | 14 | TRBV7-9 | many | TGTGCCAGCAGCTTGGGGGATTGGGATCAGCCCCAGCATTTT | CASSLGDWDQPQHF
NA | TRBJ1-3 | 14 | TRBV10-3 | many | TGTGCCATCAGTGAATCGGGGTCTGGAAACACCATATATTTT | CAISESGSGNTIYF
NA | TRBJ1-2 | 13 | TRBV7-9 | many | TGTGCCAGCAGCCTTACTGCTACCTATGGCTACACCTTC | CASSLTATYGYTF
NA | TRBJ1-2 | 16 | TRBV27 | NA | TGTGCCGTCAGTCCCCGAGAGGGTTTCGGATACTATGGCTACACCTTC | CAVSPREGFGYYGYTF
NA | TRBJ2-2 | 14 | TRBV7-9 | many | TGTGCCAGCAGCTTTCCAGCCCGAACCGGGGAGCTGTTTTTT | CASSFPARTGELFF
NA | TRBJ2-7 | 12 | TRBV30 | many | TGTGCCTGGAGTCCCGACATCTACGAGCAGTACTTC | CAWSPDIYEQYF
NA | TRBJ2-2 | 13 | TRBV28 | many | TGTGCCAGCAGTTGGCCAGGACCCGGGGAGCTGTTTTTT | CASSWPGPGELFF
TRBD1 | TRBJ1-6 | 14 | TRBV19 | few | TGTGCCAGTACGTCAGGGACAGGGGTTTCACCCCTCCACTTT | CASTSGTGVSPLHF
TRBD2 | TRBJ2-5 | 16 | TRBV12-3/TRBV12-4 | many | TGTGCCAGCAGTTTAGCCCTGAGCGGGAGACAAGAGACCCAGTACTTC | CASSLALSGRQETQYF
TRBD1 | TRBJ2-7 | 15 | TRBV7-2 | many | TGTGCCAGCAGCCCGAGTGGGACAGCCTACTACGAGCAGTACTTC | CASSPSGTAYYEQYF
NA | TRBJ1-2 | 12 | TRBV7-9 | many | TGTGCCAGCAGGGGGAGTCTCGCTAGCTACACCTTC | CASRGSLASYTF
TRBD2 | TRBJ2-3 | 16 | TRBV27 | many | TGTGCCAGCAGTTTTGGGACTAGCGGAATCACAGATACGCAGTATTTT | CASSFGTSGITDTQYF
NA | TRBJ2-2 | 15 | TRBV10-2 | NA | TGCGCCAGCAATTCTGCAGGGTTAATGTCCGGGGAGCTGTTTTTT | CASNSAGLMSGELFF
NA | TRBJ1-1 | 12 | TRBV12-3/TRBV12-4 | NA | TGTGCCAGCAAAAGGGTTAACACTGAAGTTTTCTTT | CASKRVNTEVFF
NA | TRBJ2-5 | 11 | TRBV29-1 | many | TGCAGCGTCGCCGGGAGTGAGACCCAGTACTTC | CSVAGSETQYF
NA | TRBJ1-5 | 15 | TRBV27 | many | TGTGCCAGCAGCCCTGGTCCGCCCGGGGAGCAGCCCCAGCATTTT | CASSPGPPGEQPQHF
NA | TRBJ2-7 | 15 | TRBV12-3/TRBV12-4 | many | TGTGCCAGCAGTTTAGGGCAGGTTGGATCCTACGAGCAGTACTTC | CASSLGQVGSYEQYF
NA | TRBJ1-1 | 16 | TRBV30 | many | TGTGCCTGGAGTAGAAAGGTAGGGCCGCCGAACACTGAAGCTTTCTTT | CAWSRKVGPPNTEAFF
TRBD2 | TRBJ2-7 | 15 | TRBV29-1 | many | TGCAGCGTGGGTTCCGGGACTAGTCGTGTCCACGAGCAGTACTTC | CSVGSGTSRVHEQYF
NA | TRBJ1-2 | 12 | TRBV24-1 | many | TGTGCCACCAGTGAAGCAGGGTCTGGCTACACCTTC | CATSEAGSGYTF
NA | TRBJ1-1 | 16 | TRBV10-3 | NA | TGTGCCATCAGCTACAACATCGGACGGATGAACACTGAAGCCTTCTTT | CAISYNIGRMNTEAFF
NA | TRBJ1-1 | 15 | TRBV28 | many | TGTGCCAGCAGTTTGGTGGTTGAGGTGAACACTGAAGCTTTCTTT | CASSLVVEVNTEAFF
NA | TRBJ1-2 | 14 | TRBV5-5 | many | TGTGCCAGCAGCTTGGAACAGGGCAGGTATGGCTACACCTTC | CASSLEQGRYGYTF
TRBD1 | TRBJ1-3 | 15 | TRBV20-1 | many | TGCAGTGCTCGAGCAGGGGGCCAATCTGGAAACACCATATATTTT | CSARAGGQSGNTIYF
NA | TRBJ1-5 | 15 | TRBV20-1 | many | TGCAGTGCTAGCGCCGGGGGAAGCGGCAATCAGCCCCAGCATTTT | CSASAGGSGNQPQHF
TRBD1 | TRBJ2-5 | 16 | TRBV6-9 | NA | TGTGCCAGCAGCCTCTACTGGGACAGCAGCCAAGAGACCCAGTACTTC | CASSLYWDSSQETQYF
NA | TRBJ1-1 | 13 | TRBV29-1 | many | TGCAGCGTTGTTAGGGGGTTGAACACTGAAGCTTTCTTT | CSVVRGLNTEAFF